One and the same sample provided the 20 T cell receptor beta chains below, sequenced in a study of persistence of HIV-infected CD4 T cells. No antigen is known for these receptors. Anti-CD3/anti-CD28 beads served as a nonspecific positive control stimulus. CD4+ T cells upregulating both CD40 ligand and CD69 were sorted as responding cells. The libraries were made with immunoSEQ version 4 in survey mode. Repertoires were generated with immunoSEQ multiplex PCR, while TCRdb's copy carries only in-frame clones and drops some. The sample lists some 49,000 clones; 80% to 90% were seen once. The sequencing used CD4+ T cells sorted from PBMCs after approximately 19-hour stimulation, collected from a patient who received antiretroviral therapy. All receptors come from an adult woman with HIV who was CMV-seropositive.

CDR3 amino acids: CASSQDRTSDRGYTF. CDR3 nucleotide sequence: TGCGCCAGCAGCCAAGATAGGACCTCCGACCGCGGCTACACCTTC. The V gene is TRBV4-3, the J gene TRBJ1-2; D is unresolved. Germline CDR1 and CDR2: LGHNA and YSLEER. Trimming removed 0 bases at V and 8 bases at J, with 16 bases between. The CDR3 length is 15 residues.

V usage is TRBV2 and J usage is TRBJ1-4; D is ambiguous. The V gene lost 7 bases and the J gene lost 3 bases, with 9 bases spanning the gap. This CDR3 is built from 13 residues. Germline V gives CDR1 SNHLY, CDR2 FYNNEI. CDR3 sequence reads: CASTGYSNEKLFF. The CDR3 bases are TGTGCCAGCACTGGATACTCTAATGAAAAACTGTTTTTT. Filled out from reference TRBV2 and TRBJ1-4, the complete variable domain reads EPEVTQTPSHQVTQMGQEVILRCVPISNHLYFYWYRQILGQKVEFLVSFYNNEISEKSEIFDDQFSVERPDGSNFTLKIRSTKLEDSAMYFCASTGYSNEKLFFGSGTQLSVL.

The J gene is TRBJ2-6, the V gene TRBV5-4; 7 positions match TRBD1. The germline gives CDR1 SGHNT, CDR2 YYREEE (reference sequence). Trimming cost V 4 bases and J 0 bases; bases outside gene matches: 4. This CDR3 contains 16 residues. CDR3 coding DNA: TGTGCCAGCAGCACAGGGGAGAGCTCTGGGGCCAACGTCCTGACTTTC. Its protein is CASSTGESSGANVLTF. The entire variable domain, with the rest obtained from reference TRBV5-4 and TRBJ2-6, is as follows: ETGVTQSPTHLIKTRGQQVTLRCSSQSGHNTVSWYQQALGQGPQFIFQYYREEENGRGNFPPRFSGLQFPNYSSELNVNALELDDSALYLCASSTGESSGANVLTFGAGSRLTVL.

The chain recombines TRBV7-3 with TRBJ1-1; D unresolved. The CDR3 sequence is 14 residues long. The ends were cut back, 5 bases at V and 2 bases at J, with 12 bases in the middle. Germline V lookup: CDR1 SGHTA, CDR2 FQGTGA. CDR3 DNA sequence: TGTGCCAGCAGCCCCAAGCCAGGTAACACTGAAGCTTTCTTT. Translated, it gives CASSPKPGNTEAFF.

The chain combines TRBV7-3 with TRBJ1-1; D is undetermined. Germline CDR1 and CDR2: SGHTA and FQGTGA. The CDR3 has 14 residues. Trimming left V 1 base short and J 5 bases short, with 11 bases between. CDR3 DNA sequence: TGTGCCAGCAGCTTAAGGGGAGGACTTACTGAAGCTTTCTTT. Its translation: CASSLRGGLTEAFF. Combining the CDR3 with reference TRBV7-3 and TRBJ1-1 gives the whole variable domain GAGVSQTPSNKVTEKGKYVELRCDPISGHTALYWYRQSLGQGPEFLIYFQGTGAADDSGLPNDRFFAVRPEGSVSTLKIQRTERGDSAVYLCASSLRGGLTEAFFGQGTRLTVV.

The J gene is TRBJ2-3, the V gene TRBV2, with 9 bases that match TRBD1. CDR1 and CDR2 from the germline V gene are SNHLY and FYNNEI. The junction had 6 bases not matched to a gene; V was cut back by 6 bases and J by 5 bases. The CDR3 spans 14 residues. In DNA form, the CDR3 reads TGTGCCAGCAGGGGGACAGGGAGTAGAGATACGCAGTATTTT. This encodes CASRGTGSRDTQYF.

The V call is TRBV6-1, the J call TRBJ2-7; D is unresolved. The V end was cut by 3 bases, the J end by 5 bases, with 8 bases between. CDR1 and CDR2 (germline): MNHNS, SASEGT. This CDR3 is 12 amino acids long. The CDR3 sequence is CASSDLAHEQYF. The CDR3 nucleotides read TGTGCCAGCAGTGATTTGGCCCACGAGCAGTACTTC.

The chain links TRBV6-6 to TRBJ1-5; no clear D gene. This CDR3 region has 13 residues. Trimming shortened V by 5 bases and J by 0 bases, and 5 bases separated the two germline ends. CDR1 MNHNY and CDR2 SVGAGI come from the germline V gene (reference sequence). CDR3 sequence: CASSVDSNQPQHF. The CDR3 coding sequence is TGTGCCAGCAGTGTGGATAGCAATCAGCCCCAGCATTTT.

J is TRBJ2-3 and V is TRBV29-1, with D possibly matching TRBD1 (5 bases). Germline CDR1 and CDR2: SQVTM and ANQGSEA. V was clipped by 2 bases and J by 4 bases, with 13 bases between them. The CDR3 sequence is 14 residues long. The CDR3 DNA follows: TGCAGCGTTGAAATCCAGGGTTCCCCAGATACGCAGTATTTT. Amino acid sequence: CSVEIQGSPDTQYF.

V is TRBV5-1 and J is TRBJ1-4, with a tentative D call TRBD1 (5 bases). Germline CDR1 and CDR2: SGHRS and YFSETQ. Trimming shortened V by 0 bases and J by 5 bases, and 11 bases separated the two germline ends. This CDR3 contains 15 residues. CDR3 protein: CASSLGGAGNEKLFF. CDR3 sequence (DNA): TGCGCCAGCAGCTTGGGCGGGGCCGGGAATGAAAAACTGTTTTTT.

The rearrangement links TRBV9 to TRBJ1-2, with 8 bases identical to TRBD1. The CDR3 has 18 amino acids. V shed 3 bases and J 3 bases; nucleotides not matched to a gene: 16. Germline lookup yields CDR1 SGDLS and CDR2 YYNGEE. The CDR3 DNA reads TGTGCCAGCAGCGGCCCCGCCCTAGGACAGGGTGGGTACTATGGCTACACCTTC. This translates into CASSGPALGQGGYYGYTF.

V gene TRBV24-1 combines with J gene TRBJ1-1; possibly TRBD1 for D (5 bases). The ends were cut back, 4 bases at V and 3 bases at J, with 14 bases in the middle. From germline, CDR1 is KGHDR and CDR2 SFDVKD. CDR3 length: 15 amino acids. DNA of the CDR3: TGTGCCACCAGTGACCCAGGGAGCGGGCACACTGAAGCTTTCTTT. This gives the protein CATSDPGSGHTEAFF.

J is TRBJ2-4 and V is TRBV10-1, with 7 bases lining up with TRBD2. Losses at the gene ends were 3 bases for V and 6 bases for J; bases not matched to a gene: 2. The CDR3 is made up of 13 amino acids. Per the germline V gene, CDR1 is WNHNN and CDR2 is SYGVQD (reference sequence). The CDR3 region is CASSDGGVNIQYF. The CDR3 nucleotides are TGCGCCAGCAGTGATGGGGGGGTAAACATTCAGTACTTC.

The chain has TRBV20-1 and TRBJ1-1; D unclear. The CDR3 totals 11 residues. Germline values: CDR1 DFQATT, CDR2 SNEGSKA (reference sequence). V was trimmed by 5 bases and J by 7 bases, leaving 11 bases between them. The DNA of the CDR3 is TGCAGTGCTCGATTGTTAGGTGAAGCTTTCTTT. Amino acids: CSARLLGEAFF.

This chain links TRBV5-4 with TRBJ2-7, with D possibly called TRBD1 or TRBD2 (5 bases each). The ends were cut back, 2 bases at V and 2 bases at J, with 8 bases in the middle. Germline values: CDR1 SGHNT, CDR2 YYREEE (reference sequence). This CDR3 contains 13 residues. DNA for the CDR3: TGTGCCAGCAGCTTTCAGGGACCCTACGAGCAGTACTTC. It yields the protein CASSFQGPYEQYF.

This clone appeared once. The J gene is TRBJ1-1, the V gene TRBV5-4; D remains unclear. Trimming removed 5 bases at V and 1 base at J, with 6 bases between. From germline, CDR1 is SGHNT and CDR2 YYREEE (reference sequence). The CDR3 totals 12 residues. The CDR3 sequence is CASSTGNTEAFF. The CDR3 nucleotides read TGTGCCAGCAGTACGGGGAACACTGAAGCTTTCTTT.

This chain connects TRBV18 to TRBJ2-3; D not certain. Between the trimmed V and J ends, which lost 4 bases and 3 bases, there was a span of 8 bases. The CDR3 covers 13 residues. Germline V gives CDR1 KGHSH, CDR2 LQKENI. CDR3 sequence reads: CASSLTPTDTQYF. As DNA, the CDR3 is TGTGCCAGCTCACTAACACCGACAGATACGCAGTATTTT. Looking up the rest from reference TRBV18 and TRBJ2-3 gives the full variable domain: NAGVMQNPRHLVRRRGQEARLRCSPMKGHSHVYWYRQLPEEGLKFMVYLQKENIIDESGMPKERFSAEFPKEGPSILRIQQVVRGDSAAYFCASSLTPTDTQYFGPGTRLTVL.

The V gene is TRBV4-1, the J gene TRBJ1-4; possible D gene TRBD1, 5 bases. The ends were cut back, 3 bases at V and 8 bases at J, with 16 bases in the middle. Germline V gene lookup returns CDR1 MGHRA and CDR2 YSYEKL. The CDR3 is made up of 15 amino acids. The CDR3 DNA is TGCGCCAGCAGCCAGGAATATGGGGCGGGCGAAAAACTGTTTTTT. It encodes CASSQEYGAGEKLFF.

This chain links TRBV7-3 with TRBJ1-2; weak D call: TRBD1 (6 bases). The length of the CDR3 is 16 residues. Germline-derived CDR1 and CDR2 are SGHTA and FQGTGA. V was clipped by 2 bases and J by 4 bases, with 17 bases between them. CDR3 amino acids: CASSLLGGEASYGYTF. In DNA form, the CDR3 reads TGTGCCAGCAGCTTATTAGGGGGAGAGGCCTCCTATGGCTACACCTTC.

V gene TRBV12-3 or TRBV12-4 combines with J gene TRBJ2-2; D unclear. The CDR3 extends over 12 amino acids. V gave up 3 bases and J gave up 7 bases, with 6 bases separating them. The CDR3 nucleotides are TGTGCCAGCAGTTTTCGGCGCGGGGAGCTGTTTTTT. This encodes CASSFRRGELFF.